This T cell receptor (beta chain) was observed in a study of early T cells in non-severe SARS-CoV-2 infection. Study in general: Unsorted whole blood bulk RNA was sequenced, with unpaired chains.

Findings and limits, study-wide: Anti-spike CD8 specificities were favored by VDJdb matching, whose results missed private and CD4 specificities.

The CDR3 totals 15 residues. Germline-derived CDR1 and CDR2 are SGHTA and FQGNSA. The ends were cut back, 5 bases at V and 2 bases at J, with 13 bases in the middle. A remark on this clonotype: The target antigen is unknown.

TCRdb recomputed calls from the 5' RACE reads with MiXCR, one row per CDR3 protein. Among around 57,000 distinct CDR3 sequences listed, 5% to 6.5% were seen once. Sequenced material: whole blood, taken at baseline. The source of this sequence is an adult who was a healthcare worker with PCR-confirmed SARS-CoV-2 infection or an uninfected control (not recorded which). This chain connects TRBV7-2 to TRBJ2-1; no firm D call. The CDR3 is CASSILGGPYNEQFF. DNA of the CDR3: TGTGCCAGCAGCATCCTGGGCGGACCCTACAATGAGCAGTTCTTC.